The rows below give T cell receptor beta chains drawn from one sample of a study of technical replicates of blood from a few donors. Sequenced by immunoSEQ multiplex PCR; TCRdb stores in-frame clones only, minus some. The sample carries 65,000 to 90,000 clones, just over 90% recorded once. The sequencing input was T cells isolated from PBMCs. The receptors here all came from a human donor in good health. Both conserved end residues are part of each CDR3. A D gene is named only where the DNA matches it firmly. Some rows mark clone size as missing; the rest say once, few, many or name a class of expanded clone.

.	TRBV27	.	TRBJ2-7	CASSLGTSPREQYF	TGTGCCAGCAGTTTAGGCACTAGTCCTCGCGAGCAGTACTTC
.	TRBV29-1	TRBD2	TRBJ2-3	CSLRGAGVSDTQYF	TGCAGCCTCCGGGGAGCGGGAGTCTCAGATACGCAGTATTTT
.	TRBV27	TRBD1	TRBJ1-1	CASGGLTGDVTFF	TGTGCCAGCGGGGGGCTTACAGGGGATGTGACTTTCTTT
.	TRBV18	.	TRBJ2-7	CASSQSSYEQYF	TGTGCCAGCTCACAGAGCTCCTACGAGCAGTACTTC
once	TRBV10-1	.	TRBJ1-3	CASRGGKTDTIYF	TGCGCCAGCAGGGGAGGGAAGACGGACACCATATATTTT
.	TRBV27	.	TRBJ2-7	CASRMRVRMIGETSSYEQYF	TGTGCCAGCCGAATGCGGGTGAGAATGATTGGGGAGACAAGCTCCTACGAGCAGTACTTC
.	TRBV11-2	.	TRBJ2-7	CASSFKLVYEQYF	TGTGCCAGCAGCTTTAAACTGGTCTACGAGCAGTACTTC
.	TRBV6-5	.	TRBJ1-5	CASSTRQGHQPQHF	TGTGCCAGCAGTACTAGGCAGGGGCATCAGCCCCAGCATTTT
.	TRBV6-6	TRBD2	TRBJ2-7	CASSRGSGSRYEQYF	TGTGCCAGTTCCAGGGGTAGCGGGAGTCGCTACGAGCAGTACTTC
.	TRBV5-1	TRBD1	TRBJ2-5	CASRPRQGPQETQYF	TGCGCCAGCAGACCCCGACAGGGACCTCAAGAGACCCAGTACTTC
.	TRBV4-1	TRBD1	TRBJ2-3	CASSQGGQGTDTQYF	TGCGCCAGCAGCCAAGGGGGACAGGGCACAGATACGCAGTATTTT
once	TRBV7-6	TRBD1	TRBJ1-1	CASSPQKGQGNTEAFF	TGTGCCAGCAGCCCTCAAAAGGGACAGGGGAACACTGAAGCTTTCTTT
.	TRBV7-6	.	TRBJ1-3	CASSSHLTEPGNTIYF	TGTGCCAGCAGCTCACACCTGACAGAGCCTGGAAACACCATATATTTT
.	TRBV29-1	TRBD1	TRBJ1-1	CSVQDRGRTEAFF	TGCAGCGTCCAAGACAGGGGTAGGACTGAAGCTTTCTTT
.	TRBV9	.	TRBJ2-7	CASSVSGHYEQYF	TGTGCCAGCAGCGTCTCAGGGCACTACGAGCAGTACTTC
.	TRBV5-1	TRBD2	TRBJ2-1	CASSEKPTSGNEQFF	TGCGCCAGCAGCGAAAAGCCGACTAGCGGCAATGAGCAGTTCTTC
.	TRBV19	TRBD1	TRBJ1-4	CASSIGRIYRGSSEKLFF	TGTGCCAGTAGTATTGGCCGGATTTACAGGGGGAGCAGCGAAAAACTGTTTTTT
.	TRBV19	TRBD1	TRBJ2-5	CASSAGQGSQETQYF	TGTGCCAGTAGTGCAGGACAGGGGTCTCAAGAGACCCAGTACTTC
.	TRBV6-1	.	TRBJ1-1	CASLGALWGWTEAFF	TGTGCCAGCTTGGGGGCTCTCTGGGGCTGGACTGAAGCTTTCTTT
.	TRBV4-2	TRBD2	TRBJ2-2	CASSPGTAGGTGELFF	TGTGCCAGCAGCCCCGGGACAGCGGGGGGCACCGGGGAGCTGTTTTTT
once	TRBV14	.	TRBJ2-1	CASSQGGSYNEQFF	TGTGCCAGCAGCCAAGGGGGCAGTTACAATGAGCAGTTCTTC
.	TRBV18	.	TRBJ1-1	CASSPLQGTEAFF	TGTGCCAGCTCACCACTACAGGGCACTGAAGCTTTCTTT
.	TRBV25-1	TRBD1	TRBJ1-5	CASSETGNQPQHF	TGTGCCAGCAGTGAGACAGGGAACCAGCCCCAGCATTTT
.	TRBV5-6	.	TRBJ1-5	CASSFNTGHLNQPQHF	TGTGCCAGCAGCTTTAACACGGGACACCTCAATCAGCCCCAGCATTTT
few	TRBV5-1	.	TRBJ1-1	CASSLIARANTEAFF	TGCGCCAGCAGCTTGATCGCCAGGGCGAACACTGAAGCTTTCTTT
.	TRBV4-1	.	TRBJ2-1	CASSRDDTYLYEQFF	TGCGCCAGCAGCCGAGACGACACTTATCTATATGAGCAGTTCTTC
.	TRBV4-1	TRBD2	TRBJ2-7	CASSQKTSGYLSYEQYF	TGCGCCAGCAGCCAAAAGACTAGCGGCTACCTATCCTACGAGCAGTACTTC
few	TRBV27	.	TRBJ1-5	CASSSDGHRSNQPQHF	TGTGCCAGCAGTTCTGATGGACACCGGAGCAATCAGCCCCAGCATTTT
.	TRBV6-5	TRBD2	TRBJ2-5	CASSTSGRKQETQYF	TGTGCCAGCAGTACTAGCGGGAGGAAACAAGAGACCCAGTACTTC
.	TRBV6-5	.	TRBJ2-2	CASSSPGELFF	TGTGCCAGCAGCTCCCCGGGGGAGCTGTTTTTT
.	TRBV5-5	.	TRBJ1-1	CASSDPKPRAFF	TGTGCCAGCAGCGACCCAAAACCGAGGGCTTTCTTT
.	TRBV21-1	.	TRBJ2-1	CASSSQDMGLADSYNEQFF	TGTGCCAGCAGCAGCCAAGATATGGGACTAGCGGACTCCTACAATGAGCAGTTCTTC
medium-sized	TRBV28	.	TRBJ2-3	CASSLRQEGTHTHTDTQYF	TGTGCCAGCAGTTTAAGGCAGGAAGGGACACACACACACACAGATACGCAGTATTTT
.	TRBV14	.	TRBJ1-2	CASSQEGPLTNYGYTF	TGTGCCAGCAGCCAAGAGGGGCCGTTGACTAACTATGGCTACACCTTC
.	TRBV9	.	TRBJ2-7	CASSVAGTGSYEQYF	TGTGCCAGCAGCGTAGCCGGCACAGGTTCCTACGAGCAGTACTTC
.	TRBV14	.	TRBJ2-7	CASSQNSFTAYEQYF	TGTGCCAGCAGCCAAAACTCTTTTACAGCTTACGAGCAGTACTTC
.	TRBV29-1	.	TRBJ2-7	CSVDQGYEQYF	TGCAGCGTTGATCAGGGTTACGAGCAGTACTTC
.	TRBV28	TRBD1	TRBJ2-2	CASSQGADTGELFF	TGTGCCAGCAGCCAGGGGGCGGACACCGGGGAGCTGTTTTTT
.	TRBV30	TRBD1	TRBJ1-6	CAWSSGTGSPLHF	TGTGCCTGGAGTTCCGGGACAGGCTCACCCCTCCACTTT
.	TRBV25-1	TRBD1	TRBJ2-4	CASSTHRGQGAKNIQYF	TGTGCCAGCAGTACCCACAGGGGGCAAGGAGCCAAAAACATTCAGTACTTC